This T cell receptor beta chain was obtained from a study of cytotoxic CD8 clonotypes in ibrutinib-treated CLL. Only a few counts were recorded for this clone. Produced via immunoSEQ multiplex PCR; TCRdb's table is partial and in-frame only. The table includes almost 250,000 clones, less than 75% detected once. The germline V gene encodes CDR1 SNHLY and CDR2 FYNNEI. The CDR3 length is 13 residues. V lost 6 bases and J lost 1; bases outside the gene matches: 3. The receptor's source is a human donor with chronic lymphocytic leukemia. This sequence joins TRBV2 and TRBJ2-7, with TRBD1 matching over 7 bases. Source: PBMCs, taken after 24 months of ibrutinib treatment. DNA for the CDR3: TGTGCCAGCAGGGGGACAGTATCCTACGAGCAGTACTTC. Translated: CASRGTVSYEQYF.